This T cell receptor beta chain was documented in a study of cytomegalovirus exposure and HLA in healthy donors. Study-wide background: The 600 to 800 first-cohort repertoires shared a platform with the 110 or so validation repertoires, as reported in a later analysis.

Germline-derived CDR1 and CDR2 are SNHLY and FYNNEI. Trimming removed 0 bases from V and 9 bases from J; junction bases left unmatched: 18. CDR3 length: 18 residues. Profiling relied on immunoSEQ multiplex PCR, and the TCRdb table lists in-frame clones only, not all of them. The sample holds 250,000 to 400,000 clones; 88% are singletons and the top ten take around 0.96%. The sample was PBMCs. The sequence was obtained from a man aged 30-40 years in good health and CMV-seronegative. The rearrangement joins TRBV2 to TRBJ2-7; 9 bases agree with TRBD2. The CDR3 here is CASSEALHKRGVFYGQYF. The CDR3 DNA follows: TGTGCCAGCAGTGAAGCGCTTCACAAGCGGGGGGTGTTTTATGGGCAGTACTTC.